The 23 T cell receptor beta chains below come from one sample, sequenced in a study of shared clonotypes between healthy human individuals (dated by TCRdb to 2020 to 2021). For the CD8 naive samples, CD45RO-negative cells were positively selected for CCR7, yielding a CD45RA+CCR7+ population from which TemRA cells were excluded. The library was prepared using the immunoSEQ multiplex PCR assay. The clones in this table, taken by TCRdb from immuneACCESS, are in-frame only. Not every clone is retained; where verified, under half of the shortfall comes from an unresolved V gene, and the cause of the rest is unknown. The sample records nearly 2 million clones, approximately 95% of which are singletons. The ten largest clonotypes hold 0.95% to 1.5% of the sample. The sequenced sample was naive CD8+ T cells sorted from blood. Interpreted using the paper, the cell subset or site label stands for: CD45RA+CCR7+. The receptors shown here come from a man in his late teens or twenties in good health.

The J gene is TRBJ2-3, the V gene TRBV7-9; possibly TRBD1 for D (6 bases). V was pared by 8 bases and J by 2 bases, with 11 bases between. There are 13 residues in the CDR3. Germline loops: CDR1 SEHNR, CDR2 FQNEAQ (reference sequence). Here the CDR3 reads CASWTAFTDTQYF. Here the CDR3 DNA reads TGTGCCAGCTGGACAGCTTTCACAGATACGCAGTATTTT.

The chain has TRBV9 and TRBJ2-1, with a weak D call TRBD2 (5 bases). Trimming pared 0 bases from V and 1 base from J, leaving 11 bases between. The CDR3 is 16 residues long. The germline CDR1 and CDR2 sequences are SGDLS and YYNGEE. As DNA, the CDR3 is TGTGCCAGCAGCGTAGAGGCGGGCGCATCCTACAATGAGCAGTTCTTC. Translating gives CASSVEAGASYNEQFF.

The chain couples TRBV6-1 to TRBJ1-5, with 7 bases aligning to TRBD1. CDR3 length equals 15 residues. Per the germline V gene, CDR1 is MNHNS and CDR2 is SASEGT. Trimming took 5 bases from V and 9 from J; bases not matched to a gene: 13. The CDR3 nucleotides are TGTGCCAGCAGTCTTACAGGGGCCGCGGATCGGCCCCAGCATTTT. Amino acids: CASSLTGAADRPQHF.

CDR3 residues: CASSATGVTGNEQYF. The CDR3 coding sequence is TGTGCCAGCAGCGCCACGGGGGTCACCGGAAACGAGCAGTACTTC. V and J are TRBV5-4 and TRBJ2-7; perhaps TRBD2 as D (6 bases). The V gene's germline CDR1 is SGHNT and CDR2 YYREEE (reference sequence). The V gene lost 4 bases and the J gene lost 5 bases, with 19 bases spanning the gap. The CDR3 is 15 amino acids.

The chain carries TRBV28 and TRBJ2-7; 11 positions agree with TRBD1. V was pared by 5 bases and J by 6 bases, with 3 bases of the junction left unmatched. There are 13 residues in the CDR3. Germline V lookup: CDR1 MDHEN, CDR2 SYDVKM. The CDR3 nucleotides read TGTGCCAGCAGTGGACAGGGGGCGTCCGAGCAGTACTTC. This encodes CASSGQGASEQYF.

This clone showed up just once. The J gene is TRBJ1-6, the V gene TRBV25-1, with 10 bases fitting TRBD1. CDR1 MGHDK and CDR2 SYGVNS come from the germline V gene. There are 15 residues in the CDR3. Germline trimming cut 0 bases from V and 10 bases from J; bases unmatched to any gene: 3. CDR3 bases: TGTGCCAGCAGTGAATATGGGACAGGGGACTCACCCCTCCACTTT. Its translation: CASSEYGTGDSPLHF. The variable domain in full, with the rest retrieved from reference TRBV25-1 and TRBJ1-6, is EADIYQTPRYLVIGTGKKITLECSQTMGHDKMYWYQQDPGMELHLIHYSYGVNSTEKGDLSSESTVSRIRTEHFPLTLESARPSHTSQYLCASSEYGTGDSPLHFGNGTRLTVT.

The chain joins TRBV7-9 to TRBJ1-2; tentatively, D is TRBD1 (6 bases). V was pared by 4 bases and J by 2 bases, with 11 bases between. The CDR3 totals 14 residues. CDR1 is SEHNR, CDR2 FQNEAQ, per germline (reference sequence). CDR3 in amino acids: CASSSKGGNYGYTF. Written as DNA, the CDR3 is TGTGCCAGCAGCTCCAAGGGGGGGAACTATGGCTACACCTTC.

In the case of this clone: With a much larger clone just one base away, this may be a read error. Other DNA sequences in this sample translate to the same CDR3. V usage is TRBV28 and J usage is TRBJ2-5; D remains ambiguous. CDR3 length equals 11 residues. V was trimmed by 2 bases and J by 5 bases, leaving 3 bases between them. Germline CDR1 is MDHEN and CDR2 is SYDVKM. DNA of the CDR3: TGTGCCAGCAGTTTACGGGAGACCCAGTACTTC. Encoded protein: CASSLRETQYF.

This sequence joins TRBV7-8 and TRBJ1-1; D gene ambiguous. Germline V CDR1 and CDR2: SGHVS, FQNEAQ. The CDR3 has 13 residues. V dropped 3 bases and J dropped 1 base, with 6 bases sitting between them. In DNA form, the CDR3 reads TGTGCCAGCAGCTTCATGACGAACACTGAAGCTTTCTTT. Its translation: CASSFMTNTEAFF. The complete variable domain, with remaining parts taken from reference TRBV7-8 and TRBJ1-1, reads GAGVSQSPRYKVAKRGQDVALRCDPISGHVSLFWYQQALGQGPEFLTYFQNEAQLDKSGLPSDRFFAERPEGSVSTLKIQRTQQEDSAVYLCASSFMTNTEAFFGQGTRLTVV.

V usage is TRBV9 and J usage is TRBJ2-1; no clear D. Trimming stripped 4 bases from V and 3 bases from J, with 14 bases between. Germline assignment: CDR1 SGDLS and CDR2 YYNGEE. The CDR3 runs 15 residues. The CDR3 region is CASSPWPVDYNEQFF. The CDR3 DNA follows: TGTGCCAGCAGCCCCTGGCCCGTCGACTACAATGAGCAGTTCTTC.

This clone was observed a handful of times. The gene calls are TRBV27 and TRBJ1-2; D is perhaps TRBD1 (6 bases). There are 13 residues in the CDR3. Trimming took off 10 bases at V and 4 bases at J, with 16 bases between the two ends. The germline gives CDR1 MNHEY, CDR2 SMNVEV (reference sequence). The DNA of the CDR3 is TGTGCCACCGCCTACAGGGATGGCTATGGCTACACCTTC. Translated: CATAYRDGYGYTF.

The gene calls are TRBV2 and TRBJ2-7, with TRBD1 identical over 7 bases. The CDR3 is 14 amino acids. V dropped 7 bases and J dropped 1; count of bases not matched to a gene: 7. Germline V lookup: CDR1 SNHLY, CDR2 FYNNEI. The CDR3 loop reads CASTSQTGSYEQYF. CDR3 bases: TGTGCCAGCACCAGCCAGACAGGGTCCTACGAGCAGTACTTC.

CDR3 sequence: CAWSAGTVYGYTF. The DNA of the CDR3 is TGTGCCTGGAGCGCCGGGACAGTCTATGGCTACACCTTC. The J gene is TRBJ1-2, the V gene TRBV30; 7 bases are shared with TRBD1. Germline V lookup: CDR1 GTSNPN, CDR2 SVGIG (reference sequence). This CDR3 is built from 13 residues. V lost 3 bases and J lost 4; bases outside the gene matches: 5.

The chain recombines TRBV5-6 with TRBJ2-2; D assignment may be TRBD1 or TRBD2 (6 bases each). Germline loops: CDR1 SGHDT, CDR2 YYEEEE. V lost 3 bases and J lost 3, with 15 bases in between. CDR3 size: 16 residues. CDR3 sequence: CASSSVPGADTGELFF. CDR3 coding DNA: TGTGCCAGCAGCTCTGTGCCGGGGGCGGACACCGGGGAGCTGTTTTTT.

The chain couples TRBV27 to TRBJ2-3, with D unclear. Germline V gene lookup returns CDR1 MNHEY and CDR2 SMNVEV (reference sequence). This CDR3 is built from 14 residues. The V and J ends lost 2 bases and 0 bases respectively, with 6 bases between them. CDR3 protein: CASSLAPSTDTQYF. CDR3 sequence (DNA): TGTGCCAGCAGTTTAGCTCCTAGCACAGATACGCAGTATTTT.

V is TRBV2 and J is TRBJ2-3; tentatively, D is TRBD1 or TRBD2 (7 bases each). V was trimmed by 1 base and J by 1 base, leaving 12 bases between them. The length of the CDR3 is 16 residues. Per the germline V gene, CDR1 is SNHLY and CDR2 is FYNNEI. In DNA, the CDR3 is TGTGCCAGCAGTGAAGGGGGAGGGGGCCGCACAGATACGCAGTATTTT. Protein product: CASSEGGGGRTDTQYF.

CDR3 region: CASSSLVGSYNEQFF. CDR3 sequence (DNA): TGTGCCAGCAGTTCCCTGGTGGGGTCCTACAATGAGCAGTTCTTC. The gene calls are TRBV6-5 and TRBJ2-1; D gene uncertain. Germline assignment: CDR1 MNHEY and CDR2 SVGAGI. CDR3 length equals 15 residues. Trimming removed 4 bases at V and 1 base at J, with 11 bases between.

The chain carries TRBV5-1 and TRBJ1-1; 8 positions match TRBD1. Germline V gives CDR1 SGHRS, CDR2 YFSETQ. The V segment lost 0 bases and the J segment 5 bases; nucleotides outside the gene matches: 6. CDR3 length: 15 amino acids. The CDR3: CASSLGQGAATEAFF. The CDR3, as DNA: TGCGCCAGCAGCTTGGGTCAGGGGGCAGCGACTGAAGCTTTCTTT.

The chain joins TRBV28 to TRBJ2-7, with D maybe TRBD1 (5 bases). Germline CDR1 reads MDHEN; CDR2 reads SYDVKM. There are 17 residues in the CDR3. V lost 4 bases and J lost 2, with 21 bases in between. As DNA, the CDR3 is TGTGCCAGCAGTTCCCCCTGGGGCGCCGAATATCCCTACGAGCAGTACTTC. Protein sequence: CASSSPWGAEYPYEQYF.

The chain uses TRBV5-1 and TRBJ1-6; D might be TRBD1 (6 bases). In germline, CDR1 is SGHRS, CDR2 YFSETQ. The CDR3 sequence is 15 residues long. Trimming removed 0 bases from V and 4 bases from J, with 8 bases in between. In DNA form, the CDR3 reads TGCGCCAGCAGCTTGGGTCAGGGGTATAATTCACCCCTCCACTTT. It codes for CASSLGQGYNSPLHF.

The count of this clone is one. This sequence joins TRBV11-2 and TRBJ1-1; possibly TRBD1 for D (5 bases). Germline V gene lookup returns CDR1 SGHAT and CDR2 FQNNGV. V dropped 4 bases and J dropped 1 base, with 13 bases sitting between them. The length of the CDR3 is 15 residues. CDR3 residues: CASSSTGGPNTEAFF. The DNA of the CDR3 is TGTGCCAGCAGCTCCACCGGGGGACCGAACACTGAAGCTTTCTTT.

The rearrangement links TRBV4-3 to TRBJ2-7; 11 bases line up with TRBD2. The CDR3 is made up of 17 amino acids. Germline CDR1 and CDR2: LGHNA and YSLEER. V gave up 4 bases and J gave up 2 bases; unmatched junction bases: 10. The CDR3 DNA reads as TGCGCCAGCAGCCTCATCCCGACTAGCGGGACGACCTACGAGCAGTACTTC. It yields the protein CASSLIPTSGTTYEQYF.

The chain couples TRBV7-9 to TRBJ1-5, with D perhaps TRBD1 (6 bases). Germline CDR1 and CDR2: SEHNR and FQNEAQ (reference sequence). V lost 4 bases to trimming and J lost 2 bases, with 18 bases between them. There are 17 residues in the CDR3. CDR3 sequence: CASSSLGGQGGNQPQHF. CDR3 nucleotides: TGTGCCAGCAGCTCACTAGGGGGGCAGGGAGGCAATCAGCCCCAGCATTTT.